The clone carrying this TCR beta chain was recorded at least ten times. Its specificity is not known. This record belongs to a study of T cells in Graves' hyperthyroidism and ophthalmopathy. Findings of the study overall: A 13 V-J model separated ophthalmopathy from stable hyperthyroidism.

The TCR beta CDR3 regions underwent amplification using RNA transcripts as the source. Carried out on the TCR CDR3, a first-round RT-PCR used the HTBI primer set. Via MiXCR, TCRdb re-called the multiplex PCR reads, giving one row per CDR3 protein. The sample has hundreds of thousands of distinct CDR3 sequences; 35% to 45% are singletons. Germline assignment: CDR1 LNHDA and CDR2 SQIVND (reference sequence). V gave up 4 bases and J gave up 2 bases, with 12 bases separating them. CDR3 size: 15 residues. This chain links TRBV19 with TRBJ1-5; tentative D call: TRBD1 (5 bases). Sequenced material: blood. The receptor's source is a man aged 18 to 30 with Graves' hyperthyroidism. In DNA, the CDR3 is TGTGCCAGTAGTAAAACAGGCGGCGGCAATCAGCCCCAGCATTTT. Translation: CASSKTGGGNQPQHF.